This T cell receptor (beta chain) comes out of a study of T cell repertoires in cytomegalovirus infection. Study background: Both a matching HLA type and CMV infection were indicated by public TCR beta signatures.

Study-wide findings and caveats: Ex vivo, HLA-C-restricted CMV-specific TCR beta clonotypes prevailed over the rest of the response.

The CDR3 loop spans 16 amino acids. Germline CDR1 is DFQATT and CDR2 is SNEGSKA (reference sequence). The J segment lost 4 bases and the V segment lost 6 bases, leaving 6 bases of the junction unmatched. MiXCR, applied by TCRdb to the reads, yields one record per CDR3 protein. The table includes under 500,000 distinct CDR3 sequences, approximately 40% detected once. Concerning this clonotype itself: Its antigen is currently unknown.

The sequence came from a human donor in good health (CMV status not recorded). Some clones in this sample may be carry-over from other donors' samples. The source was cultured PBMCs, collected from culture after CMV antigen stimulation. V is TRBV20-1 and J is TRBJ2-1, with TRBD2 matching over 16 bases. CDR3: CSAPGTSGGAYNEQFF. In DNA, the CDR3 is TGCAGTGCGCCCGGGACTAGCGGGGGGGCTTACAATGAGCAGTTCTTC.